This is a list of T cell receptor beta chains from one sample in a study of blood T cell repertoires in COVID-19. Libraries were prepared by immunoSEQ multiplex PCR; TCRdb keeps only in-frame clonotypes and omits some of them. The sample yields 350,000 to 450,000 clones, more than 75% seen once. The sample consisted of peripheral blood. All receptors come from a woman in her sixties or seventies with COVID-19, enrolled during active disease. Each CDR3 is given with its conserved first and last residue. The D gene is left open where the match is weak. Some rows have no size entry. The others give once, few or many, or a class for an expanded clone.

CDR3 protein | CDR3 DNA | D gene | J gene | clone size | V gene
CASSAGKGQYGYTF | TGTGCCAGCAGCGCGGGAAAGGGACAGTATGGCTACACCTTC | TRBD1 | TRBJ1-2 | NA | TRBV9
CASSYNGQGDGYTF | TGTGCCAGCAGTTACAACGGACAGGGCGATGGCTACACCTTC | TRBD1 | TRBJ1-2 | NA | TRBV6-5
CAWSPRGLQVPQHF | TGTGCCTGGAGTCCTAGGGGGCTTCAGGTACCCCAGCATTTT | TRBD1 | TRBJ1-5 | NA | TRBV30
CASSRGDTGELFF | TGCGCCAGCAGCCGGGGGGACACCGGGGAGCTGTTTTTT | TRBD2 | TRBJ2-2 | NA | TRBV5-1
CASSVRGTAEAFF | TGTGCCAGCAGTGTTCGGGGTACGGCTGAAGCTTTCTTT | NA | TRBJ1-1 | once | TRBV2
CASSIHNEQFF | TGCGCCAGCAGTATTCACAATGAGCAGTTCTTC | NA | TRBJ2-1 | NA | TRBV4-1
CSVDIARETQYF | TGCAGCGTTGATATTGCGCGGGAGACCCAGTACTTC | NA | TRBJ2-5 | NA | TRBV29-1
CASSATGGIQYF | TGTGCCAGTAGTGCCACAGGGGGCATTCAGTACTTC | TRBD1 | TRBJ2-4 | NA | TRBV19
CASSQIMTGKETQYF | TGTGCCAGCAGCCAAATCATGACAGGGAAAGAGACCCAGTACTTC | TRBD1 | TRBJ2-5 | NA | TRBV3-1/TRBV3-2
CASSVGYGSNQPQHF | TGTGCCAGCAGCGTAGGTTACGGGAGCAATCAGCCCCAGCATTTT | NA | TRBJ1-5 | few | TRBV9